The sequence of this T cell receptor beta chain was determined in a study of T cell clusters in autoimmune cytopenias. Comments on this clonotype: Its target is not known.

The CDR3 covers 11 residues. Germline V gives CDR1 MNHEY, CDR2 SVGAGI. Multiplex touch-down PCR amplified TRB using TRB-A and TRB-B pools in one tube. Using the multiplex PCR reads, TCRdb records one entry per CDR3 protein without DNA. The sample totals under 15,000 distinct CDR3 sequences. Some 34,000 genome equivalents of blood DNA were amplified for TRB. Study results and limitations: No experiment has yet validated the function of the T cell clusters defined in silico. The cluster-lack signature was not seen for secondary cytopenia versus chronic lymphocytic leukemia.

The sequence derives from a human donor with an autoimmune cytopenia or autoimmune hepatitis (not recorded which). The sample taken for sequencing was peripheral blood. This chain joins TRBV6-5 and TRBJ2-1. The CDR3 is CASSLMQEQFF.